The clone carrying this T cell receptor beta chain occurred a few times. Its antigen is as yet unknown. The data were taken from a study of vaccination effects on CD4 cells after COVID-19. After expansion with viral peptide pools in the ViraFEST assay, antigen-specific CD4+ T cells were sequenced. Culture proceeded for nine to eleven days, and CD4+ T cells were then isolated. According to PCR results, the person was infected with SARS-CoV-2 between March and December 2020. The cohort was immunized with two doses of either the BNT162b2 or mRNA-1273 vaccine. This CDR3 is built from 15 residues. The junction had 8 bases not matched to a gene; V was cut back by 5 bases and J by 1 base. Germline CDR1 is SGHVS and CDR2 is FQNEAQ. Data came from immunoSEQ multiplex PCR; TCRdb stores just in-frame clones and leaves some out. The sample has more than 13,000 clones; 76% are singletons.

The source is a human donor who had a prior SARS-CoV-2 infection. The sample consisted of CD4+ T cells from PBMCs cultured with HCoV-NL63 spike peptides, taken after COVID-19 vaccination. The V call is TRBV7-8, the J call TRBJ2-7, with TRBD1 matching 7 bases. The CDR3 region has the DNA TGTGCCAGCAGCCGAGACAGGGACCCTTCCTACGAGCAGTACTTC. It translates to CASSRDRDPSYEQYF.